Listed below are T cell receptor beta chains from one sample, sequenced in a study of shared clonotypes between healthy human individuals. Assay used: immunoSEQ multiplex PCR; TCRdb lists only in-frame clones, some missing. The sample contains about 2,200,000 clones, approximately 94% of which appear only once. Source material: naive CD8+ T cells from PBMCs. The origin of the receptors is a man between 18 and 35 years old in good health. Some clones in this sample may be carry-over from other donors' samples. Both conserved end residues are part of each CDR3. A D gene is named only where the DNA matches it firmly. The size entry is marked missing in some rows and otherwise reads once, few, many or a size class.

>TRBJ2-1|NA|TRBV5-4|TRBD1
CASNPSPPGDRRNEQFF
TGTGCCAGCAACCCCTCCCCCCCGGGGGACAGGCGCAATGAGCAGTTCTTC
>TRBJ2-7|NA|TRBV7-9|TRBD2
CASRGLASYEQYF
TGTGCCAGCAGAGGACTAGCGAGCTACGAGCAGTACTTC
>TRBJ2-6|NA|TRBV9|NA
CASSVWSGANVLTF
TGTGCCAGCAGCGTCTGGTCTGGGGCCAACGTCCTGACTTTC
>TRBJ1-1|NA|TRBV28|NA
CASSFPLFSEAFF
TGTGCCAGCAGTTTTCCCCTCTTTTCTGAAGCTTTCTTT
>TRBJ1-1|NA|TRBV30|NA
CAFHAGHTEAFF
TGTGCCTTCCATGCGGGGCACACTGAAGCTTTCTTT
>TRBJ1-1|NA|TRBV6-5|TRBD1
CASSQGQANTEAFF
TGTGCCAGCAGCCAAGGACAGGCCAACACTGAAGCTTTCTTT
>TRBJ1-5|NA|TRBV2|TRBD1
CASRETGHNQPQHF
TGTGCCAGCAGAGAGACAGGGCACAATCAGCCCCAGCATTTT
>TRBJ2-5|NA|TRBV5-8|NA
CASSAGLGGLQETQYF
TGTGCCAGCAGCGCCGGACTCGGGGGCCTCCAAGAGACCCAGTACTTC
>TRBJ2-7|NA|TRBV9|TRBD1
CASSEGGHSYEQYF
TGTGCCAGCAGCGAAGGGGGCCATTCCTACGAGCAGTACTTC
>TRBJ2-7|NA|TRBV4-3|NA
CASSQEYRAKYYEQYF
TGCGCCAGCAGCCAAGAGTACAGGGCAAAATACTACGAGCAGTACTTC
>TRBJ1-2|NA|TRBV29-1|NA
CSALSRLYGYTF
TGCAGCGCCCTCTCCCGGCTCTATGGCTACACCTTC
>TRBJ2-1|NA|TRBV18|TRBD2
CASSQKRGNEQFF
TGTGCCAGCTCGCAAAAGCGGGGGAATGAGCAGTTCTTC
>TRBJ2-2|NA|TRBV6-5|NA
CASSYRVTAGELFF
TGTGCCAGCAGTTATCGAGTAACTGCGGGGGAGCTGTTTTTT
>TRBJ1-2|NA|TRBV2|NA
CASSPLPGHQIGGGYTF
TGTGCCAGCAGCCCCCTCCCGGGACACCAAATCGGGGGGGGCTACACCTTC
>TRBJ2-3|NA|TRBV7-4|TRBD1
CASSQGTATQYF
TGTGCCAGCAGTCAAGGGACAGCTACGCAGTATTTT
>TRBJ2-5|NA|TRBV10-3|NA
CAIRGILQETQYF
TGTGCCATCCGAGGGATACTACAAGAGACCCAGTACTTC
>TRBJ2-7|NA|TRBV4-2|NA
CASSPRVSYEQYF
TGTGCCAGCAGCCCCCGAGTGTCCTACGAGCAGTACTTC
>TRBJ1-1|NA|TRBV7-3|TRBD1
CASRSTGQGVMNTEAFF
TGTGCCAGCAGGTCTACGGGACAGGGTGTCATGAACACTGAAGCTTTCTTT
>TRBJ2-7|once|TRBV28|TRBD1
CASSSGTGSYEQYF
TGTGCCAGCAGTTCCGGGACAGGGTCCTACGAGCAGTACTTC
>TRBJ2-2|NA|TRBV27|NA
CASTTGMNTGELFF
TGTGCCAGCACTACGGGGATGAACACCGGGGAGCTGTTTTTT